The clone carrying this T cell receptor beta chain turned up a few times. Its specificity is not known. This CDR3 is built from 13 residues. Germline values: CDR1 SQVTM, CDR2 ANQGSEA. The germline V and J ends were trimmed by 4 bases and 0 bases, with 9 bases remaining between them. These data belong to a study of T-cell memory formation after mild COVID-19. At the level of the study: TCR clustering was largely donor specific. Broader study findings: Pre-infection memory harbored some responding clones, suggesting cross-reactive memory joined. While clones contracting from day 15 to 85 were balanced between CD4 and CD8, later expanders leaned CD4+.

The authors produced TCR alpha and TCR beta cDNA libraries with sample barcodes and UMIs by 5'RACE using constant-segment primers. TCRdb reanalysed the 5' RACE reads using MiXCR and keeps one entry per CDR3 protein. The sample lists some 160,000 distinct CDR3 sequences; around a third were seen once. Sequenced material: PBMCs or a T cell subset sorted from them (not recorded which). J is TRBJ1-1 and V is TRBV29-1, with D perhaps TRBD1 (6 bases). The receptor was derived from an adult woman who had mild COVID-19 (a few samples of this study predate the infection). Cell type and time point are not known. The CDR3 region is CSVGDTMNTEAFF. For the CDR3, the DNA is TGCAGCGTTGGGGACACTATGAACACTGAAGCTTTCTTT.